These 6 T cell receptor beta chains were all obtained from the same sample, sequenced in a study of cytomegalovirus exposure and HLA in healthy donors. Sequencing was performed with immunoSEQ multiplex PCR; in TCRdb, only in-frame clones are kept and a portion is missing. Of about 82,000 clones listed, around 94% are singletons. Sequencing input: PBMCs. All receptors derive from a man younger than 35 in good health and CMV-seronegative.

The CDR3 DNA follows: TGTGCCAGCAGTTTAAGAGTAGGGGTGGGCACCGGGGAGCTGTTTTTT. Amino acid sequence: CASSLRVGVGTGELFF. This chain uses TRBV27 with TRBJ2-2; D perhaps matches TRBD1 (5 bases). Germline V gene data show CDR1 as MNHEY and CDR2 as SMNVEV (reference sequence). The CDR3 contains 16 residues. With 2 bases removed from V and 4 bases from J, the gap between germline ends came to 14 bases.

This clone was recorded once. One end of the junction is discordant with germline, which a read error may explain. The rearrangement uses TRBV5-1 and TRBJ2-7; D is perhaps TRBD1 (5 bases). The CDR3 covers 13 residues. In germline, CDR1 is SGHRS, CDR2 YFSETQ. The CDR3 DNA reads as TGCGCCAGCAGAGACTCAGGGTCCTTCGAGCAGTACTTC. It specifies CASRDSGSFEQYF.

The chain recombines TRBV10-3 with TRBJ1-1; D might be TRBD1 (6 bases). CDR1 is ENHRY, CDR2 SYGVKD, per germline. The CDR3 contains 15 residues. The V and J ends lost 7 bases and 2 bases respectively, with 17 bases between them. CDR3 residues: CAIIPSRDINTEAFF. CDR3 coding DNA: TGTGCCATCATCCCGAGCCGGGACATTAACACTGAAGCTTTCTTT.

The chain has TRBV7-2 and TRBJ1-1; 11 nucleotides match TRBD1. This CDR3 comprises 17 residues. Germline CDR1 SGHTA, CDR2 FQGNSA. The V segment lost 0 bases and the J segment 3 bases; nucleotides outside the gene matches: 6. The CDR3 reads CASSLAPRTGGYTEAFF. For the CDR3, the DNA is TGTGCCAGCAGCTTAGCCCCTCGGACAGGGGGCTACACTGAAGCTTTCTTT.

V is TRBV21-1 and J is TRBJ2-5; the table's D gene call, TRBD1, was not cross checked with the DNA. TRBV21-1 is shown as a pseudogene. This CDR3 is 13 amino acids long. The CDR3 protein is CASSSGGQETQYF. The CDR3 nucleotides are TGTGCCAGCTCTTCAGGGGGGCAAGAGACCCAGTACTTC.

The chain links TRBV4-1 to TRBJ2-1; D might be TRBD2 (6 bases). V was shortened by 0 bases and J by 7 bases, with 16 bases between the two germline ends. There are 16 residues in the CDR3. Germline-derived CDR1 and CDR2 are MGHRA and YSYEKL. DNA of the CDR3: TGCGCCAGCAGCCAAGAGGGAGGCAGGACCTTAAATGAGCAGTTCTTC. Encoded protein: CASSQEGGRTLNEQFF.